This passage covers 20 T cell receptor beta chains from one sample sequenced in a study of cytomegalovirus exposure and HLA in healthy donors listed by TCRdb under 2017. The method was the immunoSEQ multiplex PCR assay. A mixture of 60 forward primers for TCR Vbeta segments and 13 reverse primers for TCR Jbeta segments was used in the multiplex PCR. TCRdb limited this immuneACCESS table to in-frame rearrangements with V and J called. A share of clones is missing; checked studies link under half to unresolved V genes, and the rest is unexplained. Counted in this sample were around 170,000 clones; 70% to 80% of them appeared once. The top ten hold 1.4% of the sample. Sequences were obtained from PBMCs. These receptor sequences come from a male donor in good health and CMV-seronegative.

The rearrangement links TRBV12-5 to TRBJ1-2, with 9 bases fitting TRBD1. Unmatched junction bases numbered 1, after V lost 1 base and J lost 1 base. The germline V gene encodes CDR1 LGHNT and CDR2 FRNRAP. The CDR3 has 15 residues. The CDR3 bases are TGTGCTAGTGGTTTGGAGGACAGGGGTAACTATGGCTACACCTTC. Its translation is CASGLEDRGNYGYTF.

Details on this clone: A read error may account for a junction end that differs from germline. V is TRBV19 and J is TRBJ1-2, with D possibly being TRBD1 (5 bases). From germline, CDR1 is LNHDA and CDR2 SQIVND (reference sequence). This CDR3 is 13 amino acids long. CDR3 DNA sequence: TGTGCCAGTAGTATCGTTCAGGGCTATGGCTACCCCTTC. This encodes CASSIVQGYGYPF.

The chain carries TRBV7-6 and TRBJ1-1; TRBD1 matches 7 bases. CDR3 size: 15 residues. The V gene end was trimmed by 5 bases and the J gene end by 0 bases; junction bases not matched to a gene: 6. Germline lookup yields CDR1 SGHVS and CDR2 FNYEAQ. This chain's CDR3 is CASSLLTGLNTEAFF. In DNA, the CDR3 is TGTGCCAGCAGCCTCCTGACAGGGTTGAACACTGAAGCTTTCTTT.

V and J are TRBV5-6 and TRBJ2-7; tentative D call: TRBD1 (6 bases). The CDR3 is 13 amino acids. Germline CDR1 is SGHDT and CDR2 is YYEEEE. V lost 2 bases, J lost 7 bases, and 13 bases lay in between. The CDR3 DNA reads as TGTGCCAGCAGCTTAATCAGGGGCGGGGAGCAGTACTTC. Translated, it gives CASSLIRGGEQYF.

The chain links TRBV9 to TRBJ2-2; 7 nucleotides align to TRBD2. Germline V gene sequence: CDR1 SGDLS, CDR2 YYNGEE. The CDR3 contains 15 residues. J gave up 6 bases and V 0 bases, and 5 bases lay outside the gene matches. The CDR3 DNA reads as TGTGCCAGCAGCGTAGGAGCGGGATCGGCCGGGGAGCTGTTTTTT. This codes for CASSVGAGSAGELFF.

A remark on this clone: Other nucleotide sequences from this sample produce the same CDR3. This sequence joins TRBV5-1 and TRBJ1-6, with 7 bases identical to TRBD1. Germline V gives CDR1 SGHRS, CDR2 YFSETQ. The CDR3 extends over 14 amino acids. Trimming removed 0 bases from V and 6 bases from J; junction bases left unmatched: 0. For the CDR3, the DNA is TGCGCCAGCAGCTTGGGACAGGGTAATTCACCCCTCCACTTT. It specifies CASSLGQGNSPLHF.

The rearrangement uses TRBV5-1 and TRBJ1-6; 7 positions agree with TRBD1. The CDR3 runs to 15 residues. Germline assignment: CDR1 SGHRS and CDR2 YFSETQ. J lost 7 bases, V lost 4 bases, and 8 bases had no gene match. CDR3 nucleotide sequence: TGCGCCAGCAGCATCACCGGGACAGAGAATTCACCCCTCCACTTT. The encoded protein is CASSITGTENSPLHF.

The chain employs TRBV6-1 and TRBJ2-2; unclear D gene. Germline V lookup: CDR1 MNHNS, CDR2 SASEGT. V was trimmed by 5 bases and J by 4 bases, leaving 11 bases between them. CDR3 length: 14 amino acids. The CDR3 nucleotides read TGTGCCAGCAGTATTAGCTACGGCACCGGGGAGCTGTTTTTT. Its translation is CASSISYGTGELFF.

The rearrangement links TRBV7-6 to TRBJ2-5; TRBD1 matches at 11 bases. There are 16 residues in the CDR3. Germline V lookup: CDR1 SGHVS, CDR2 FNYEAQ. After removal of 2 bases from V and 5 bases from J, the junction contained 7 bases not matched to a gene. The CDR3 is CASSLLWTGGKETQYF. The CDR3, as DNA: TGTGCCAGCAGCTTACTGTGGACAGGGGGCAAGGAGACCCAGTACTTC.

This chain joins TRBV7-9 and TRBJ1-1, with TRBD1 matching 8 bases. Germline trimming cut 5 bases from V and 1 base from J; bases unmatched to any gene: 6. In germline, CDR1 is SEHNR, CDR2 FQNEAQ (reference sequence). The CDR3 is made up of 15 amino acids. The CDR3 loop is CASSIHGQGNTEAFF. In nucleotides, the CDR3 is TGTGCCAGCAGCATTCACGGACAGGGGAACACTGAAGCTTTCTTT.

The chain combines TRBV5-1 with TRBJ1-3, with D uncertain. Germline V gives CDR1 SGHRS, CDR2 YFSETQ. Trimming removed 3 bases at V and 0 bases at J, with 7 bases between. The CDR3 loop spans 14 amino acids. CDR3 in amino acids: CASSSRVSGNTIYF. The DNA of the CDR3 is TGCGCCAGCAGCTCCCGGGTCTCTGGAAACACCATATATTTT.

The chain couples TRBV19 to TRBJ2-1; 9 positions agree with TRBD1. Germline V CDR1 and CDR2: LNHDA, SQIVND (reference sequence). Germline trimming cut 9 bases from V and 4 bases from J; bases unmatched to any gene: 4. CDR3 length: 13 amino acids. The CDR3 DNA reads TGTGCCAGCGGACAGGGGCGTTACAATGAGCAGTTCTTC. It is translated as CASGQGRYNEQFF. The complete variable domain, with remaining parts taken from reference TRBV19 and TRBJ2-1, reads DGGITQSPKYLFRKEGQNVTLSCEQNLNHDAMYWYRQDPGQGLRLIYYSQIVNDFQKGDIAEGYSVSREKKESFPLTVTSAQKNPTAFYLCASGQGRYNEQFFGPGTRLTVL.

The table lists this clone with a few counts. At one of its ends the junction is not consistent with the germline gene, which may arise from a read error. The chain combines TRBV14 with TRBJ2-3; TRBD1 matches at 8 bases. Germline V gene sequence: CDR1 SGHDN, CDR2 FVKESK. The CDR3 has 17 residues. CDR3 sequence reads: CAGSQLTGAPRTDTQYF. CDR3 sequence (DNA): TGTGCCGGCAGCCAATTGACAGGGGCGCCTCGCACAGATACGCAGTATTTT.

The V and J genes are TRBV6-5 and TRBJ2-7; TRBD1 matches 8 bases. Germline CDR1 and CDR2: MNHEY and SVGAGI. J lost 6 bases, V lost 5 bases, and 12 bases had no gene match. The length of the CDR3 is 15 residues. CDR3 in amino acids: CASSPAGTGRTEQYF. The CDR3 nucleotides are TGTGCCAGCAGTCCCGCCGGGACAGGAAGGACCGAGCAGTACTTC.

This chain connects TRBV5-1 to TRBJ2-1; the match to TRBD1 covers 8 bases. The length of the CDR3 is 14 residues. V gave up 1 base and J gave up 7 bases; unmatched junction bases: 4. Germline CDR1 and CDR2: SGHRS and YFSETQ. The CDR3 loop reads CASSLSQGANEQFF. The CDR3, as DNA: TGCGCCAGCAGCTTGTCCCAGGGGGCGAATGAGCAGTTCTTC.

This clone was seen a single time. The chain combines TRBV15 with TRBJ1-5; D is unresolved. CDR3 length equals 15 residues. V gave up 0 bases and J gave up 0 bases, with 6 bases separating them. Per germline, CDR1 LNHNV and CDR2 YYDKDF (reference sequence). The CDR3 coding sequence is TGTGCCACCAGCAGAGATGGGCGTAGCAATCAGCCCCAGCATTTT. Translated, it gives CATSRDGRSNQPQHF.

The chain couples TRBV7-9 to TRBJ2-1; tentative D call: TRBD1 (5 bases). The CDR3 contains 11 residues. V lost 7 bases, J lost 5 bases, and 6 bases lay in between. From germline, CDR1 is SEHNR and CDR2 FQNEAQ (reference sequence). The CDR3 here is CASTGNNEQFF. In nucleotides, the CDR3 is TGTGCCAGCACAGGGAACAATGAGCAGTTCTTC. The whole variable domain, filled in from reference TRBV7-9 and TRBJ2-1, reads DTGVSQNPRHKITKRGQNVTFRCDPISEHNRLYWYRQTLGQGPEFLTYFQNEAQLEKSRLLSDRFSAERPKGSFSTLEIQRTEQGDSAMYLCASTGNNEQFFGPGTRLTVL.

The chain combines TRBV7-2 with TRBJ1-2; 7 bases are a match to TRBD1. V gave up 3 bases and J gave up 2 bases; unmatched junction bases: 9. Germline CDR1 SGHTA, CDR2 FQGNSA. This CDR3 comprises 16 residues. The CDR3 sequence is CASSFASGTENYGYTF. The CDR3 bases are TGTGCCAGCAGCTTCGCGTCGGGGACAGAGAACTATGGCTACACCTTC.

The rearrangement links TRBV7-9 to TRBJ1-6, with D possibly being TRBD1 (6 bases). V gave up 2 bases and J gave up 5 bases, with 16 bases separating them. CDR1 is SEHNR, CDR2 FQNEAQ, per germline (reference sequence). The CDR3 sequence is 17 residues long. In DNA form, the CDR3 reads TGTGCCAGCAGCTTATCCCCTGGGGGGGCGCATAATTCACCCCTCCACTTT. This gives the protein CASSLSPGGAHNSPLHF.

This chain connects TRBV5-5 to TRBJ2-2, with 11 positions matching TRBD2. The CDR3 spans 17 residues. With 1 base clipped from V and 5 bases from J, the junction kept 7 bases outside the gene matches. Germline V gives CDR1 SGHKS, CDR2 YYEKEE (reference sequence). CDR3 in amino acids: CASSLLAGGLGTGELFF. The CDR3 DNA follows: TGTGCCAGCAGCTTGTTAGCGGGGGGGCTCGGGACCGGGGAGCTGTTTTTT. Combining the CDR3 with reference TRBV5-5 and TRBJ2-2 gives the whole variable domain DAGVTQSPTHLIKTRGQQVTLRCSPISGHKSVSWYQQVLGQGPQFIFQYYEKEERGRGNFPDRFSARQFPNYSSELNVNALLLGDSALYLCASSLLAGGLGTGELFFGEGSRLTVL.